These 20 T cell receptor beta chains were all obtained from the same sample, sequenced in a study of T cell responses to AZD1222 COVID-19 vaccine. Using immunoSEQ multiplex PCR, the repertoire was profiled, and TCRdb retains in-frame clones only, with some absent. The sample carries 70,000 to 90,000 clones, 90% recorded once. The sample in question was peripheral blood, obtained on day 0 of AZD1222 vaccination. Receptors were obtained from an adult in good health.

This chain's CDR3 is CASSLDQPQHF. CDR3 sequence (DNA): TGTGCCAGCAGTTTAGATCAGCCCCAGCATTTT. The chain couples TRBV2 to TRBJ1-5, with unresolved D. V dropped 5 bases and J dropped 5 bases, with 4 bases sitting between them. Germline V gene lookup returns CDR1 SNHLY and CDR2 FYNNEI. The CDR3 is made up of 11 amino acids. The variable domain in full, with the rest retrieved from reference TRBV2 and TRBJ1-5, is EPEVTQTPSHQVTQMGQEVILRCVPISNHLYFYWYRQILGQKVEFLVSFYNNEISEKSEIFDDQFSVERPDGSNFTLKIRSTKLEDSAMYFCASSLDQPQHFGDGTRLSIL.

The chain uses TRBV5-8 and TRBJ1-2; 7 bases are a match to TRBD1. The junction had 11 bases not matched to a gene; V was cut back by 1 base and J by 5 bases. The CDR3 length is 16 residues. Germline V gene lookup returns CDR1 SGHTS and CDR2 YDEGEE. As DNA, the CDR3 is TGTGCCAGCAGCTTGCCGGGGACAGCGGAACCATATGGCTACACCTTC. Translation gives CASSLPGTAEPYGYTF. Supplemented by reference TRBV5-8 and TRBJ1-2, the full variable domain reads EAGVTQSPTHLIKTRGQQATLRCSPISGHTSVYWYQQALGLGLQFLLWYDEGEERNRGNFPPRFSGRQFPNYSSELNVNALELEDSALYLCASSLPGTAEPYGYTFGSGTRLTVV.

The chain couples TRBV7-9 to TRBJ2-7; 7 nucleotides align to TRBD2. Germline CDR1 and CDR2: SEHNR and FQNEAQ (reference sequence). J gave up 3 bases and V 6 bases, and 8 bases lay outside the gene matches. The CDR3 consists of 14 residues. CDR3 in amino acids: CASSTGGSGYEQYF. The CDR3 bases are TGTGCCAGCAGTACCGGCGGGAGTGGCTACGAGCAGTACTTC.

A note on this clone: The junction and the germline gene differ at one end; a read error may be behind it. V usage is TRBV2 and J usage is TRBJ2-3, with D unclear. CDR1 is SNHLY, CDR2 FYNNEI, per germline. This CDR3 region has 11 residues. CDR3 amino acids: CASSEAQFQDF. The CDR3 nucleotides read TGTGCCAGCAGTGAAGCGCAATTCCAGGATTTT.

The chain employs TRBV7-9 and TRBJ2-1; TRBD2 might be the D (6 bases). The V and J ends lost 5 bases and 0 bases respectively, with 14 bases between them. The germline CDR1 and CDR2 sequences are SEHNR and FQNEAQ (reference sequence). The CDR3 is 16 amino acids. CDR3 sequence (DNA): TGTGCCAGCAGCGTTTCCGTGGGGGGCTCCTACAATGAGCAGTTCTTC. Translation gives CASSVSVGGSYNEQFF.

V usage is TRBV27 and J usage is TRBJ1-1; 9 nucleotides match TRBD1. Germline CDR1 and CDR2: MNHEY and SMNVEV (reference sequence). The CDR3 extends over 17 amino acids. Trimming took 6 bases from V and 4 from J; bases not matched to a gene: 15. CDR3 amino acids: CASSPHPGQGGITEAFF. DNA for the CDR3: TGTGCCAGCAGCCCACACCCGGGACAGGGAGGAATCACTGAAGCTTTCTTT.

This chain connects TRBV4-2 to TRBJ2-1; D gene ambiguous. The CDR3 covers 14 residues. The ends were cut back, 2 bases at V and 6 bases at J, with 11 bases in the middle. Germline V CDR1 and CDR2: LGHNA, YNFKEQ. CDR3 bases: TGTGCCAGCAGCCAATGGATTAATCTCAATGAGCAGTTCTTC. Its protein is CASSQWINLNEQFF.

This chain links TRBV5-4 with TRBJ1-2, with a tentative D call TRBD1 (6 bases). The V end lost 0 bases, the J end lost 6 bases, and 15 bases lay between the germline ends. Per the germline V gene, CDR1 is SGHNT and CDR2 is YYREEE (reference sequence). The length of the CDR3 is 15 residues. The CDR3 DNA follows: TGTGCCAGCAGCTTGGCCAGGGGCGCCTGGGATGGCTACACCTTC. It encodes CASSLARGAWDGYTF.

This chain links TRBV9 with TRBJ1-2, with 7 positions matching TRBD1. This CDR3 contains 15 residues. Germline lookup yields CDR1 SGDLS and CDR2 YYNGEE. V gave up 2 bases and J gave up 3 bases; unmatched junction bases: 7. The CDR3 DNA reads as TGTGCCAGCAGCGTGCTCGGGGACAGCCACTATGGCTACACCTTC. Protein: CASSVLGDSHYGYTF.

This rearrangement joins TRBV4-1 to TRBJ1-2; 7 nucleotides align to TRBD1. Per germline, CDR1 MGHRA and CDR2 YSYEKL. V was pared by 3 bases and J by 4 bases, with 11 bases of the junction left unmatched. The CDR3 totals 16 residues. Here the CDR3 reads CASSQIGQVRLYGYTF. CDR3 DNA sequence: TGCGCCAGCAGCCAGATCGGACAGGTCCGTCTCTATGGCTACACCTTC.

CDR3: CASSHGQATYEQYF. The CDR3 DNA sequence: TGTGCCAGCAGCCACGGACAGGCCACATACGAGCAGTACTTC. The V gene is TRBV5-4, the J gene TRBJ2-7, with 7 bases that match TRBD1. Germline V gene sequence: CDR1 SGHNT, CDR2 YYREEE (reference sequence). CDR3 length: 14 amino acids. The junction had 8 bases not matched to a gene; V was cut back by 4 bases and J by 4 bases.

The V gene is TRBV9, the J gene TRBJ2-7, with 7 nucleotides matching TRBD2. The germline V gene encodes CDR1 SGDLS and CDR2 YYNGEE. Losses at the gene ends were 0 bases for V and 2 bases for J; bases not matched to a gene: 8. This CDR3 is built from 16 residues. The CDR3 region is CASSVGGLAGAYEQYF. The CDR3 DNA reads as TGTGCCAGCAGCGTAGGGGGACTGGCGGGGGCCTACGAGCAGTACTTC.

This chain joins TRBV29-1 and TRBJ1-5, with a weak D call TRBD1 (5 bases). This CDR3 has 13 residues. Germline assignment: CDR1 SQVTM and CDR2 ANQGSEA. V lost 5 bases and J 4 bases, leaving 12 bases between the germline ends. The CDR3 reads CSVRRGENQPQHF. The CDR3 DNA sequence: TGCAGCGTTCGACGGGGCGAAAATCAGCCCCAGCATTTT.

Here the CDR3 reads CASSFPGGYEQYF. CDR3 nucleotides: TGTGCCAGCAGCTTCCCGGGGGGCTACGAGCAGTACTTC. This chain joins TRBV7-9 and TRBJ2-7, with 7 bases lining up with TRBD2. This CDR3 contains 13 residues. CDR1 is SEHNR, CDR2 FQNEAQ, per germline (reference sequence). After removal of 3 bases from V and 3 bases from J, the junction contained 2 bases not matched to a gene.

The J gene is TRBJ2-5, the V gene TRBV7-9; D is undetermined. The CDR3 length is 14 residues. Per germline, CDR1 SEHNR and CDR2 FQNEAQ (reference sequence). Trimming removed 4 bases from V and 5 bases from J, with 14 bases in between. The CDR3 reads CASSSPTFRETQYF. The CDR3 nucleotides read TGTGCCAGCAGCTCCCCTACCTTCAGGGAGACCCAGTACTTC.

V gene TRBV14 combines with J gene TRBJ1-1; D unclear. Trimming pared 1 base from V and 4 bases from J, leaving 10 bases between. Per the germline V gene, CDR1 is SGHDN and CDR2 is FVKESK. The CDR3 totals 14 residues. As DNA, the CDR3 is TGTGCCAGCAGCCAAGGTGCCCTGGGCACTGAAGCTTTCTTT. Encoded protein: CASSQGALGTEAFF.

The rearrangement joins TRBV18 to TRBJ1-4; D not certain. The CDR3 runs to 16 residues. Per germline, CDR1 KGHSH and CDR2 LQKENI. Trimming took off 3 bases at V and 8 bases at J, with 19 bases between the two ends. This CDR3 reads CASSPSGSSPGEKLFF. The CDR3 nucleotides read TGTGCCAGCTCACCTTCCGGGTCTTCCCCCGGGGAAAAACTGTTTTTT.

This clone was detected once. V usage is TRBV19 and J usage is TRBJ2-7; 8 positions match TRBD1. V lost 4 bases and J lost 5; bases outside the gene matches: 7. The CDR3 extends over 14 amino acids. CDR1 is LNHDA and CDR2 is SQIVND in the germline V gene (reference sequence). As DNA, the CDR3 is TGTGCCAGTAGTACCGACAGGGGTGGCGACGAGCAGTACTTC. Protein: CASSTDRGGDEQYF.

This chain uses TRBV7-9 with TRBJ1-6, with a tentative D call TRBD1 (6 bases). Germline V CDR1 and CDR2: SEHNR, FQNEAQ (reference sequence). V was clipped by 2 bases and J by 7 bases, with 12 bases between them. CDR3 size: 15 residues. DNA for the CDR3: TGTGCCAGCAGCTTAAGCAGGGGAGGCAATTCACCCCTCCACTTT. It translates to CASSLSRGGNSPLHF.

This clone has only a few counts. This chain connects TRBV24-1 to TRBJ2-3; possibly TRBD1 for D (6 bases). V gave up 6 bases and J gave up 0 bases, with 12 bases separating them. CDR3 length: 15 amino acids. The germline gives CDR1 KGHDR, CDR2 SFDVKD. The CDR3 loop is CATSRLGGSTDTQYF. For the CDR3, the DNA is TGTGCCACCAGTCGGCTAGGGGGAAGCACAGATACGCAGTATTTT.